This record covers a single T cell receptor beta chain. Germline assignment: CDR1 ENHRY and CDR2 SYGVKD. The CDR3 consists of 15 residues. V lost 2 bases, J lost 3 bases, and 14 bases lay in between. The data stem from a study of blood T cell repertoires in COVID-19. The overall study: Sites across the United States, Italy and Spain contributed samples from acute and convalescent COVID-19. Sample material is recorded as cDNA or gDNA derived from T cells, B-cell-depleted T cells, or PBMCs.

Authors' analysis steps: Amplification of reference gene primers provided the estimated nucleated cell counts. Measured with immunoSEQ multiplex PCR; TCRdb has only the in-frame clones, and not every one. D and trimming were read from the DNA, whereas the V and J calls and clone size are those reported in that table. The sample holds about 210,000 clones, around 90% seen once. The TCR sequence derives from a man in his 70s with acute or convalescent COVID-19. V and J are TRBV10-3 and TRBJ2-7; D might be TRBD1 (6 bases). Material for sequencing was peripheral blood. CDR3 coding DNA: TGTGCCATCAGTGAGAGCCGGGCAGGGGTCTACGAGCAGTACTTC. This encodes CAISESRAGVYEQYF.